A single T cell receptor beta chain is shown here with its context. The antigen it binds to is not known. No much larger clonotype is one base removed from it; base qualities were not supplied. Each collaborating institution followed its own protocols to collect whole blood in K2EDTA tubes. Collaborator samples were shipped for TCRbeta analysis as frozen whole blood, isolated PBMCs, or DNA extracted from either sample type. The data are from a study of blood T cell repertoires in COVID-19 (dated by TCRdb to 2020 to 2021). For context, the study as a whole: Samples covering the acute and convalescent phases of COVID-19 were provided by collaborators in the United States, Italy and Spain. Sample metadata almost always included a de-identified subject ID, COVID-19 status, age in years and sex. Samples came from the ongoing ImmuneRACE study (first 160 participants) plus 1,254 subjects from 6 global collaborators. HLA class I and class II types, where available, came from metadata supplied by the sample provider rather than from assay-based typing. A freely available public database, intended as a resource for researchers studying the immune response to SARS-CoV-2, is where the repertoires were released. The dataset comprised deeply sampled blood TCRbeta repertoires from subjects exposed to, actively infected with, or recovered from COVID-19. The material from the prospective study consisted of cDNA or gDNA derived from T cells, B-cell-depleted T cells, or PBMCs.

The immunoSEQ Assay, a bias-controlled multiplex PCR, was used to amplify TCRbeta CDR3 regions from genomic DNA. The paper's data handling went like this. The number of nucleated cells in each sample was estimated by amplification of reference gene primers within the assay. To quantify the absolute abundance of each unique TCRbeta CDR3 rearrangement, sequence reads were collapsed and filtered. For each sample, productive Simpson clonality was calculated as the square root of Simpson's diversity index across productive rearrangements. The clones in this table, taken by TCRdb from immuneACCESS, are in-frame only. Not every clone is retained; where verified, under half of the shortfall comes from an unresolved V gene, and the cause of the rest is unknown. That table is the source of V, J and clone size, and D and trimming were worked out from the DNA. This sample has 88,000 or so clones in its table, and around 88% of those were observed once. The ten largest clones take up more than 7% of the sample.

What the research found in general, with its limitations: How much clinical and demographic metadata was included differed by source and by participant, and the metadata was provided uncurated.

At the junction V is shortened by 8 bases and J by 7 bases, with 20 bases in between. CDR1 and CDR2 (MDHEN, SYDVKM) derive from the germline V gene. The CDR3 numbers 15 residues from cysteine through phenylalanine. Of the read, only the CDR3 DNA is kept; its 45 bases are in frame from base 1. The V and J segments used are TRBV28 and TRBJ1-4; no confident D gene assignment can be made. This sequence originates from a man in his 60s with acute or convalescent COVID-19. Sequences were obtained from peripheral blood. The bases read TGTGCCAGCGTTCCCGGGATGCGATCCACTGAAAAACTGTTTTTT. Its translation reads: CASVPGMRSTEKLFF.